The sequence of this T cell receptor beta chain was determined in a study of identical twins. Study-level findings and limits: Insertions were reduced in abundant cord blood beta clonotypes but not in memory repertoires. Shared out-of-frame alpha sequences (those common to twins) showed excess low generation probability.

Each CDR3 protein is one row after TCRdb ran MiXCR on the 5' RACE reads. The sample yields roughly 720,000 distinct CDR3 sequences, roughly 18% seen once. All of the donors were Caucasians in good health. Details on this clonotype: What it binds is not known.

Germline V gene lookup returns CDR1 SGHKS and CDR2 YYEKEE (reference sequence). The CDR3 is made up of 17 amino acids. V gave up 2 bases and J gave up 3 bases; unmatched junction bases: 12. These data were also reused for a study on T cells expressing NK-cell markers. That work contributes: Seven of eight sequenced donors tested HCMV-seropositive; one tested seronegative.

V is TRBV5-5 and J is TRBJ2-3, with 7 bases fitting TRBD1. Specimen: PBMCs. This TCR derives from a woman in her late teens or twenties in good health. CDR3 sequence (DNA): TGTGCCAGCAGCTTCCCGGACAGGCTTGGATTTACAGATACGCAGTATTTT. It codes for CASSFPDRLGFTDTQYF.